These 2 T cell receptor beta chains were sequenced from one sample in a study of T cell repertoires and HLA-DP antigens. Measured with immunoSEQ multiplex PCR; TCRdb has only the in-frame clones, and not every one. Of about 89,000 clones in the sample, roughly 86% were seen once. These receptors lack a known antigen. Sequencing used CD4+ T cells from PBMCs. The receptors come from a man between 45 and 60 years old in good health and CMV-seronegative.

V gene TRBV15 combines with J gene TRBJ1-2; D may be TRBD1 (5 bases). The germline V gene has CDR1 LNHNV and CDR2 YYDKDF (reference sequence). V shed 0 bases and J shed 2 bases, with 7 bases lying between them. The CDR3 spans 14 residues. CDR3: CATSRDSGNYGYTF. CDR3 bases: TGTGCCACCAGCAGAGACTCAGGGAACTATGGCTACACCTTC.

The chain recombines TRBV5-1 with TRBJ2-1; D is possibly TRBD1 (6 bases). CDR1 is SGHRS and CDR2 is YFSETQ in the germline V gene. CDR3 length: 13 amino acids. The V end lost 3 bases, the J end lost 15 bases, and 19 bases lay between the germline ends. In nucleotides, the CDR3 is TGCGCCAGCAGCTCGGACAGTTTCAGGGCAACGTTCTTC. It codes for CASSSDSFRATFF.